These 21 T cell receptor beta chains share one sample of origin, sequenced in a study of T-cell memory formation after mild COVID-19. One entry per CDR3 protein, called by TCRdb with MiXCR from the 5' RACE reads. The sample contains hundreds of thousands of distinct CDR3 sequences, roughly 15% of which appear only once. Input material: PBMCs or a T cell subset sorted from them (not recorded which). These receptors all stem from a man between 18 and 35 years old who had mild COVID-19 (a few samples of this study predate the infection). Cell type and time point are not known.

This clonotype was recorded many times. The chain recombines TRBV20-1 with TRBJ2-1, with 9 bases lining up with TRBD1. Germline loops: CDR1 DFQATT, CDR2 SNEGSKA (reference sequence). The CDR3 has 17 amino acids. Trimming cost V 0 bases and J 7 bases; bases outside gene matches: 13. The CDR3 DNA reads as TGCAGTGCTAGAGATCGGGGTGGGGACAGGGTAGGGAATGAGCAGTTCTTC. It is translated as CSARDRGGDRVGNEQFF.

This clonotype was counted a few times. The chain combines TRBV7-2 with TRBJ2-5; 9 bases align to TRBD2. Germline V gives CDR1 SGHTA, CDR2 FQGNSA. V lost 3 bases to trimming and J lost 1 base; unmatched junction nucleotides: 3. The CDR3 spans 15 residues. For the CDR3, the DNA is TGTGCCAGCAGCTTCCAGCGGGGGGCCCAAGAGACCCAGTACTTC. It is translated as CASSFQRGAQETQYF.

This rearrangement joins TRBV5-6 to TRBJ2-5; D is ambiguous. CDR3 size: 14 residues. Trimming left V 2 bases short and J 3 bases short, with 11 bases between. Germline V lookup: CDR1 SGHDT, CDR2 YYEEEE. The CDR3 loop reads CASSFWGREETQYF. The CDR3 bases are TGTGCCAGCAGCTTCTGGGGTAGGGAAGAGACCCAGTACTTC. The variable domain in full, with the rest retrieved from reference TRBV5-6 and TRBJ2-5, is DAGVTQSPTHLIKTRGQQVTLRCSPKSGHDTVSWYQQALGQGPQFIFQYYEEEERQRGNFPDRFSGHQFPNYSSELNVNALLLGDSALYLCASSFWGREETQYFGPGTRLLVL.

About this clonotype: An end of the junction does not agree with germline; a read error may underlie this. The rearrangement links TRBV4-2 to TRBJ1-5; D not resolved. The CDR3 is 16 amino acids. CDR1 is LGHNA, CDR2 YNFKEQ, per germline. The CDR3 bases are TGTGCCAGCAGACAAGATCAACAGCCCCGAAATCAGCCCCAGCATTTT. As protein: CASRQDQQPRNQPQHF.

This clonotype was seen only a few times. V gene TRBV7-2 combines with J gene TRBJ2-1; D not resolved. Germline CDR1 SGHTA, CDR2 FQGNSA. Trimming cost V 2 bases and J 9 bases, with 11 bases left between them. The CDR3 covers 13 residues. This chain's CDR3 is CASSLSLSGEQFF. The CDR3 DNA is TGTGCCAGCAGCTTAAGCCTGAGTGGTGAGCAGTTCTTC.

In nucleotides, the CDR3 is TGCGCCAGCAGCTTGAGACTAGCGGAGATATACTACGAGCAGTACTTC. Its translation: CASSLRLAEIYYEQYF. The rearrangement joins TRBV5-1 to TRBJ2-7; 9 bases are shared with TRBD2. The CDR3 spans 16 residues. CDR1 is SGHRS, CDR2 YFSETQ, per germline. Trimming at V came to 1 base and at J to 3 bases, leaving 8 bases not matched to a gene.

The rearrangement links TRBV5-4 to TRBJ2-3; 13 positions agree with TRBD2. The V gene's germline CDR1 is SGHNT and CDR2 YYREEE (reference sequence). Unmatched junction bases numbered 6, after V lost 0 bases and J lost 5 bases. The CDR3 runs 17 residues. The CDR3 DNA reads TGTGCCAGCAGCTTGGGTACCTGGACTAGCGGGGGAGATACGCAGTATTTT. Translated, it gives CASSLGTWTSGGDTQYF.

The gene calls are TRBV7-2 and TRBJ2-4; 11 bases align to TRBD2. The CDR3 runs to 15 residues. The J segment lost 5 bases and the V segment lost 3 bases, leaving 3 bases of the junction unmatched. Germline lookup yields CDR1 SGHTA and CDR2 FQGNSA. The CDR3 loop reads CASSFSGGAQNIQYF. The CDR3 DNA reads as TGTGCCAGCAGCTTTAGCGGGGGGGCCCAAAACATTCAGTACTTC. The whole variable domain, filled in from reference TRBV7-2 and TRBJ2-4, reads GAGVSQSPSNKVTEKGKDVELRCDPISGHTALYWYRQSLGQGLEFLIYFQGNSAPDKSGLPSDRFSAERTGGSVSTLTIQRTQQEDSAVYLCASSFSGGAQNIQYFGAGTRLSVL.

This clonotype has only a few counts. The chain recombines TRBV12-3 or TRBV12-4 with TRBJ2-5; D might be TRBD1 or TRBD2, each matching 6 bases. This CDR3 has 15 amino acids. Trimming pared 5 bases from V and 5 bases from J, leaving 18 bases between. The CDR3 bases are TGTGCCAGCAGTCGTCGAGGGGGGCGCCTGGAGACCCAGTACTTC. It translates to CASSRRGGRLETQYF.

The V and J genes are TRBV5-1 and TRBJ1-4; 7 bases are shared with TRBD1. J was trimmed by 7 bases and V by 2 bases; bases with no gene match: 5. The CDR3 has 14 amino acids. CDR1 is SGHRS and CDR2 is YFSETQ in the germline V gene. The CDR3 bases are TGCGCCAGCAGCTTACAGGGGAGGCGTGAAAAACTGTTTTTT. Translating gives CASSLQGRREKLFF.

The chain couples TRBV6-6 to TRBJ1-1, with D perhaps matching TRBD1 (5 bases). V dropped 5 bases and J dropped 1 base, with 17 bases sitting between them. Germline CDR1 is MNHNY and CDR2 is SVGAGI (reference sequence). The CDR3 covers 16 residues. The CDR3 nucleotides are TGTGCCAGCAGTCCTACCAAAGCGGGGACGAACACTGAAGCTTTCTTT. This translates into CASSPTKAGTNTEAFF.

The chain is built from TRBV14 and TRBJ2-5, with no clear D. V lost 5 bases, J lost 5 bases, and 9 bases lay in between. CDR1 is SGHDN, CDR2 FVKESK, per germline. CDR3 length: 12 residues. The CDR3 protein is CASSVLRETQYF. In DNA form, the CDR3 reads TGTGCCAGCAGCGTCCTAAGGGAGACCCAGTACTTC.

J is TRBJ2-2 and V is TRBV7-6, with D perhaps matching TRBD1 (6 bases). Trimming took 4 bases from V and 1 from J, leaving 13 bases between them. The CDR3 consists of 16 residues. Germline-derived CDR1 and CDR2 are SGHVS and FNYEAQ. The CDR3 protein is CASSSRAGVNTGELFF. The CDR3, as DNA: TGTGCCAGCAGCTCCCGGGCAGGGGTGAACACCGGGGAGCTGTTTTTT.

This clonotype was detected a few times. This chain joins TRBV27 and TRBJ2-1, with D possibly being TRBD2 (6 bases). This CDR3 is 12 amino acids long. V was pared by 4 bases and J by 9 bases, with 10 bases between. In germline, CDR1 is MNHEY, CDR2 SMNVEV (reference sequence). The CDR3 coding sequence is TGTGCCAGCAGTTGGCGACTAGGTGAGCAGTTCTTC. Translating it yields CASSWRLGEQFF.

The chain combines TRBV15 with TRBJ2-5; TRBD2 aligns across 8 bases. The CDR3 extends over 15 amino acids. V shed 5 bases, J shed 5 bases, and the junction held 10 bases outside the gene matches. CDR1 and CDR2 from the germline V gene are LNHNV and YYDKDF (reference sequence). The CDR3 DNA reads as TGTGCCACCAGCCCTCGGGGGACTAGGGATGAGACCCAGTACTTC. This codes for CATSPRGTRDETQYF.

V gene TRBV12-3 or TRBV12-4 combines with J gene TRBJ1-2; the D is unclear. CDR3 length: 12 residues. The V end was cut by 6 bases, the J end by 7 bases, with 12 bases between. CDR3 protein: CASRGSLGGYTF. The CDR3 nucleotides are TGTGCCAGCAGAGGGAGTCTGGGTGGCTACACCTTC.

The CDR3 bases are TGCGCCAGCAGCTCGACTAGCGGGGGGGCCAAAGATACGCAGTATTTT. It translates to CASSSTSGGAKDTQYF. The V gene is TRBV5-1, the J gene TRBJ2-3; TRBD2 agrees at 14 bases. The germline CDR1 and CDR2 sequences are SGHRS and YFSETQ. The V gene end was trimmed by 3 bases and the J gene end by 5 bases; junction bases not matched to a gene: 5. CDR3 size: 16 residues. Full variable domain (remainder filled in from reference TRBV5-1 and TRBJ2-3): KAGVTQTPRYLIKTRGQQVTLSCSPISGHRSVSWYQQTPGQGLQFLFEYFSETQRNKGNFPGRFSGRQFSNSRSEMNVSTLELGDSALYLCASSSTSGGAKDTQYFGPGTRLTVL.

This clonotype was seen only a few times. The rearrangement uses TRBV4-3 and TRBJ1-4; D uncertain. This CDR3 has 18 residues. In germline, CDR1 is LGHNA, CDR2 YSLEER. The germline V and J ends were trimmed by 0 bases and 6 bases, with 20 bases remaining between them. In DNA, the CDR3 is TGCGCCAGCAGCCAAGATAAGCCTCTGCGGAGAGAGGATGAAAAACTGTTTTTT. Translating gives CASSQDKPLRREDEKLFF.

J is TRBJ1-1 and V is TRBV9, with D hard to call. Trimming cost V 3 bases and J 5 bases, with 11 bases left between them. This CDR3 spans 13 amino acids. Germline CDR1 SGDLS, CDR2 YYNGEE. CDR3 region: CASSATTVTEAFF. Written as DNA, the CDR3 is TGTGCCAGCAGCGCCACGACTGTAACTGAAGCTTTCTTT.

This chain uses TRBV11-2 with TRBJ2-1, with D perhaps matching TRBD1 (6 bases). CDR1 is SGHAT and CDR2 is FQNNGV in the germline V gene. Trimming removed 1 base at V and 12 bases at J, with 16 bases between. The length of the CDR3 is 14 residues. CDR3 sequence reads: CASSLGGRLIRQFF. CDR3 DNA sequence: TGTGCCAGCAGCTTAGGGGGGCGGCTAATCAGGCAGTTCTTC.

V is TRBV2 and J is TRBJ2-3, with 9 bases identical to TRBD1. The V gene's germline CDR1 is SNHLY and CDR2 FYNNEI. The CDR3 covers 12 residues. V shed 6 bases and J 5 bases; nucleotides not matched to a gene: 0. The DNA for the CDR3 is TGTGCCAGCAGGGACAGGGGAGATACGCAGTATTTT. As protein: CASRDRGDTQYF.